This paragraph reports one T cell receptor (beta chain). Its target is not known. The data derive from a study of T cell responses to AZD1222 COVID-19 vaccine. The study, taken as a whole, reports: Donor demographics were predominantly white British with a female majority; clonal diversity may be underestimated.

CDR1 SGHTA and CDR2 FQGNSA come from the germline V gene. Deletions cut 2 bases from V and 0 bases from J, with 16 bases between. There are 17 residues in the CDR3. Produced via immunoSEQ multiplex PCR; TCRdb's table is partial and in-frame only. There are around 120,000 clones in the sample; approximately 94% occur only once, and 4.5% to 6% lies in the top ten. Specimen: peripheral blood, collected 28 days after the second AZD1222 dose. The receptor was derived from an adult who received the AZD1222 COVID-19 vaccine. The J gene is TRBJ1-1, the V gene TRBV7-2; no definite D call. CDR3 residues: CASSLLLGLTLNTEAFF. The CDR3 DNA reads as TGTGCCAGCAGCTTATTACTGGGGTTGACTTTGAACACTGAAGCTTTCTTT.